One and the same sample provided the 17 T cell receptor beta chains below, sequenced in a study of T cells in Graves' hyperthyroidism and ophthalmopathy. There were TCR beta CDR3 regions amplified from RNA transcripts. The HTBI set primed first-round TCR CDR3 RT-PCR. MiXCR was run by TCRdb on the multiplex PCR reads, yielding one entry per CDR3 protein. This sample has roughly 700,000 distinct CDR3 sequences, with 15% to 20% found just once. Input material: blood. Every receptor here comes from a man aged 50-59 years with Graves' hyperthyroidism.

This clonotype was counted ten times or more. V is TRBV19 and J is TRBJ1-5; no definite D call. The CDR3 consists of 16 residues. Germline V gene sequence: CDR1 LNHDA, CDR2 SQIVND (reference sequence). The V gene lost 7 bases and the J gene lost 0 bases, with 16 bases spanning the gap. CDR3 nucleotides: TGTGCCAGTACCTCGAAGTGGGTATATAGCAATCAGCCCCAGCATTTT. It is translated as CASTSKWVYSNQPQHF.

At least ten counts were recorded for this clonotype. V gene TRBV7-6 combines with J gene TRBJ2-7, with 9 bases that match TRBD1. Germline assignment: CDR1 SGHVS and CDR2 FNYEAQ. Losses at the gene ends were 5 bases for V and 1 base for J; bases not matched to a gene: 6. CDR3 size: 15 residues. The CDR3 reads CASSRGTGKSYEQYF. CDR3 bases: TGTGCCAGCAGCCGGGGGACAGGGAAATCCTACGAGCAGTACTTC.

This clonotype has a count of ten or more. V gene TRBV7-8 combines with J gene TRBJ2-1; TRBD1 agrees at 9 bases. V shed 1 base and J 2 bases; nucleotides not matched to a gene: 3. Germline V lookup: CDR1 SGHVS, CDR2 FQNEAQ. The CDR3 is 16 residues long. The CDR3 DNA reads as TGTGCCAGCAGCTTAGGGACAGGGGCTGCCTACAATGAGCAGTTCTTC. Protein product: CASSLGTGAAYNEQFF.

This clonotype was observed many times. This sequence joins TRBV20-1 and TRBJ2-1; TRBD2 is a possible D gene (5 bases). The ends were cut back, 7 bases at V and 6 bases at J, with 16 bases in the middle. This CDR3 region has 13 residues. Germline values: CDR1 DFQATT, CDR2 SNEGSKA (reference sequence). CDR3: CSGPGVAPNEQFF. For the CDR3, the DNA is TGCAGTGGCCCCGGGGTAGCCCCCAATGAGCAGTTCTTC.

CDR3 residues: CASSLSPGSSGRARDEQFF. The CDR3 DNA sequence: TGTGCCAGCAGCTTAAGTCCCGGGTCTAGCGGGAGGGCCAGGGATGAGCAGTTCTTC. The chain recombines TRBV7-3 with TRBJ2-1, with 12 bases aligning to TRBD2. Germline V gives CDR1 SGHTA, CDR2 FQGTGA. This CDR3 spans 19 amino acids. V gave up 1 base and J gave up 8 bases; unmatched junction bases: 15.

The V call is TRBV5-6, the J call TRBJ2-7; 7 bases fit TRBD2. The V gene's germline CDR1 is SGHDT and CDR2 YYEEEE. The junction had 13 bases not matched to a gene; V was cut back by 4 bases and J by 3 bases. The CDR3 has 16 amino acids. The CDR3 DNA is TGTGCCAGCAGCGCCGGCCTAGCGGATGATCACTACGAGCAGTACTTC. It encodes CASSAGLADDHYEQYF.

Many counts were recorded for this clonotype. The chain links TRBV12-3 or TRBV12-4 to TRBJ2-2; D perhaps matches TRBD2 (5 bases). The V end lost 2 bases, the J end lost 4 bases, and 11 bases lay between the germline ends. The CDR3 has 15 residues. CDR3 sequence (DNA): TGTGCCAGCAGTTTAAGCCTAGCCCGCACCGGGGAGCTGTTTTTT. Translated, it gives CASSLSLARTGELFF.

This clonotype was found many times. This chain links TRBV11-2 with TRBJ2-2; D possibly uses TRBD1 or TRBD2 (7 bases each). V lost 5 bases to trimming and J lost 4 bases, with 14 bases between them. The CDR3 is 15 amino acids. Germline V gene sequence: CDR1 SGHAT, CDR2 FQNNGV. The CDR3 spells CASSQGGRSTGELFF. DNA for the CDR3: TGTGCCAGCAGCCAGGGGGGGCGAAGCACCGGGGAGCTGTTTTTT.

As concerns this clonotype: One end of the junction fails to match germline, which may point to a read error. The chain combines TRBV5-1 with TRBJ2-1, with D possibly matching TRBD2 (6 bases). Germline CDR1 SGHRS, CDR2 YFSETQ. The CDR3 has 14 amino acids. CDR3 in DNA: TGTGCCAGCAGCGCGGATACCGGGAGAGGTGAGCAGTTCTTC. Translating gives CASSADTGRGEQFF.

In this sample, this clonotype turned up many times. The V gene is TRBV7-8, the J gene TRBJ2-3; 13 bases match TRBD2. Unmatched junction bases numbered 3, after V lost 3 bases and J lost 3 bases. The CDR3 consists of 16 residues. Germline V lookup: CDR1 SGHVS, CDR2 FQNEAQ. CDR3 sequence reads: CASSFWTSGSTDTQYF. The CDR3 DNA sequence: TGTGCCAGCAGCTTTTGGACTAGCGGGAGTACAGATACGCAGTATTTT.

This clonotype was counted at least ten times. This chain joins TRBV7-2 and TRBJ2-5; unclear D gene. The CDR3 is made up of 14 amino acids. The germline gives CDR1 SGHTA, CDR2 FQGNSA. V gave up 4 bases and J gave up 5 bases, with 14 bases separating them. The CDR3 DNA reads TGTGCCAGCAGCTCCCGAGTGGGTCTGGAGACCCAGTACTTC. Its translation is CASSSRVGLETQYF.

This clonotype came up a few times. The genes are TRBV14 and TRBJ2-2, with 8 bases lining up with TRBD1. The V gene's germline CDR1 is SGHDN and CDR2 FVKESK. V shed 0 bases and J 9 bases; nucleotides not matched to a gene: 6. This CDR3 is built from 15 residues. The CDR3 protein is CASSQDLDRGRELFF. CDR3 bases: TGTGCCAGCAGCCAAGATCTCGACAGGGGTCGGGAGCTGTTTTTT.

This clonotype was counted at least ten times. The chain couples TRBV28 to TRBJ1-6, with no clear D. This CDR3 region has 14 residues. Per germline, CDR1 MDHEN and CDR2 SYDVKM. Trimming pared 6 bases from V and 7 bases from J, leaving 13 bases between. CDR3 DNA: TGTGCCAGCAGGGACCTGACGGGGAATTCACCCCTCCACTTT. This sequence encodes CASRDLTGNSPLHF.

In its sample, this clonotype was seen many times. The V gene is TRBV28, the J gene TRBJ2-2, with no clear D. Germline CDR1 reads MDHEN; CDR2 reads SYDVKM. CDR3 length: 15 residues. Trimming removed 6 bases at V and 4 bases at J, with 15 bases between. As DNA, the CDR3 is TGTGCCAGCAGCGAAGCCGGACCCACCACCGGGGAGCTGTTTTTT. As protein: CASSEAGPTTGELFF. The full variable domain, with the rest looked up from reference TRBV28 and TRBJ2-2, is DVKVTQSSRYLVKRTGEKVFLECVQDMDHENMFWYRQDPGLGLRLIYFSYDVKMKEKGDIPEGYSVSREKKERFSLILESASTNQTSMYLCASSEAGPTTGELFFGEGSRLTVL.

CDR3 bases: TGTGCCAGCAGTCCTCGTCCCCCGGGACGTCATAATCAGCCCCAGCATTTT. Encoded protein: CASSPRPPGRHNQPQHF. J is TRBJ1-5 and V is TRBV6-2 or TRBV6-3, with D tentatively TRBD1 (5 bases). The V end was cut by 5 bases, the J end by 4 bases, with 21 bases between. Germline CDR1 is MNHEY and CDR2 is SVGEGT. CDR3 length: 17 amino acids.

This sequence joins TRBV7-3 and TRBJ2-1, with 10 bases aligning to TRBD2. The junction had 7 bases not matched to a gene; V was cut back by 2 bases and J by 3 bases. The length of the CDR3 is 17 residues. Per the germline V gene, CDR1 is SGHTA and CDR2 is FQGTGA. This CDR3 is CASSLAGGTSDYNEQFF. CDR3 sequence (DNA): TGTGCCAGCAGCTTAGCGGGCGGGACTAGCGACTACAATGAGCAGTTCTTC.

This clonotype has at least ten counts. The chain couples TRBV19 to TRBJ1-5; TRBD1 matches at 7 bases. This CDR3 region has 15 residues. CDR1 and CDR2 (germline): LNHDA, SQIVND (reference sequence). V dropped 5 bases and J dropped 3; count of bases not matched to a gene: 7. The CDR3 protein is CASSPGTASNQPQHF. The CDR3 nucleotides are TGTGCCAGTAGTCCCGGGACAGCTTCCAATCAGCCCCAGCATTTT.